This TCR beta chain was recorded in a study of high-grade serous ovarian cancer treatment subgroups. About the research overall: On average, 14,192 reads and about 7,400 unique TCR beta rearrangements were obtained per sample. Study results and caveats: Repertoire analysis covered CDR3 alone, not CDR1 or CDR2. Tumors within one patient showed repertoire similarity of 0.11 to 0.79. Without spatial data, bulk sequencing limits insight into HGSC tumor diversity.

Tumor samples were obtained before definitive surgery or chemotherapy. Only in-frame clones appear in the TCRdb table, and some are missing; sequencing was by immunoSEQ multiplex PCR. The sample lists approximately 2,600 clones, over 70% occurring once. On this clone itself: Its antigen is undetermined.

The receptor's source is a human donor with high-grade serous ovarian cancer. The sample taken for sequencing was tumor tissue.

The CDR3 nucleotides read TGCGCCAGCAGCCCCCTCGGGGCGGGAGGGCCGGGGAATGAGCAGTTCTTC. Translating gives CASSPLGAGGPGNEQFF. V gene TRBV4-1 combines with J gene TRBJ2-1, with 9 bases fitting TRBD2. Losses at the gene ends were 4 bases for V and 7 bases for J; bases not matched to a gene: 14. The CDR3 runs to 17 residues. Looked up from germline, CDR1 is MGHRA and CDR2 is YSYEKL.